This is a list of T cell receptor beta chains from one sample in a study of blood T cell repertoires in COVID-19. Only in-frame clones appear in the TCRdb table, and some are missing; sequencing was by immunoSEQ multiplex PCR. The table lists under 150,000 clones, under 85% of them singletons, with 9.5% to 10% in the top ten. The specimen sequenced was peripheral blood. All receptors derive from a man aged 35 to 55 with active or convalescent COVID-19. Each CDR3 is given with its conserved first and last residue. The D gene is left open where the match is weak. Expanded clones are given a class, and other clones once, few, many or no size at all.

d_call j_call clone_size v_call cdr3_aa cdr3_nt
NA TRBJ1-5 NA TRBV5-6 CASSSGGINQPQHF TGTGCCAGCAGCTCGGGAGGCATCAATCAGCCCCAGCATTTT
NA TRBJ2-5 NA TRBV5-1 CASSTDSEPWETQYF TGCGCCAGCAGCACCGACAGTGAGCCATGGGAGACCCAGTACTTC
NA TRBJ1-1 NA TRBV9 CASSVIQENTEAFF TGTGCCAGCAGCGTTATACAGGAAAACACTGAAGCTTTCTTT
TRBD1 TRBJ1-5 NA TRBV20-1 CSASPGQGSQHF TGCAGTGCGAGTCCGGGACAGGGGTCCCAGCATTTT
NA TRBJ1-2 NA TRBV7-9 CASSLVGEVGYTF TGTGCCAGCAGCTTAGTCGGGGAAGTTGGCTACACCTTC
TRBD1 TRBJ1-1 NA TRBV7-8 CASSLTGKTEAFF TGTGCCAGCAGCTTGACAGGGAAGACTGAAGCTTTCTTT
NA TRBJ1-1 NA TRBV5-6 CASSLKGSLGDTEAFF TGTGCCAGCAGCCTCAAGGGATCCCTCGGGGACACTGAAGCTTTCTTT
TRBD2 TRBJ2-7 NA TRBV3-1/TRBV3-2 CASSRAGLMSGGEQYF TGTGCCAGCAGCCGCGCGGGACTCATGTCGGGAGGCGAGCAGTACTTC
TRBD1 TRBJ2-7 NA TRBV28 CASGPGQGNYEQYF TGTGCCAGCGGACCGGGACAGGGAAACTACGAGCAGTACTTC
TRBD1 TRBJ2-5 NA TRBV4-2 CASSPLTGMGETQYF TGTGCCAGCAGCCCTTTGACAGGGATGGGGGAGACCCAGTACTTC
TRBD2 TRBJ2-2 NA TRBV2 CASRASGGATGELFF TGTGCCAGCAGGGCTAGCGGGGGGGCGACCGGGGAGCTGTTTTTT
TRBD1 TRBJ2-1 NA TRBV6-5 CASSYFGTGYNEQFF TGTGCCAGCAGCTACTTCGGGACAGGGTACAATGAGCAGTTCTTC
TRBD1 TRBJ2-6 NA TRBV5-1 CASSPGTGAGANVLTF TGCGCCAGCAGCCCCGGGACAGGGGCTGGGGCCAACGTCCTGACTTTC
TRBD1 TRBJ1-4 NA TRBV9 CASSGMGPDRGNEKLFF TGTGCCAGCAGCGGCATGGGGCCAGACAGGGGGAATGAAAAACTGTTTTTT
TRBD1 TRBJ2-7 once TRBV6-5 CASRTGGLLYEQYF TGTGCCAGCAGGACAGGGGGCCTCCTCTACGAGCAGTACTTC
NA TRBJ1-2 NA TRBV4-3 CASSQGTINGYTF TGCGCCAGCAGCCAAGGGACTATCAATGGCTACACCTTC
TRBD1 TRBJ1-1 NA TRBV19 CASSSTGQGRDAFF TGTGCCAGTAGTAGCACCGGACAGGGGAGGGACGCTTTCTTT
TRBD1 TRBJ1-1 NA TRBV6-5 CASRPGGNTEAFF TGTGCCAGCAGACCAGGGGGAAACACTGAAGCTTTCTTT
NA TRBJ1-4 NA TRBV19 CASLPGIGEKLFF TGTGCCAGTCTTCCGGGGATTGGTGAAAAACTGTTTTTT
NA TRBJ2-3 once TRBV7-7 CASSLGSGGTDTQYF TGTGCCAGCAGCTTAGGTTCGGGGGGCACAGATACGCAGTATTTT
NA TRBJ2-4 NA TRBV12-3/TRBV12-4 CASRQGNIQYF TGTGCCAGCAGGCAGGGAAACATTCAGTACTTC
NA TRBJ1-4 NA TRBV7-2 CASSLSRGNEKLFF TGTGCCAGCAGCTTAAGCAGGGGTAATGAAAAACTGTTTTTT
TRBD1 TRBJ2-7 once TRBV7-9 CASSFSTGGAAEQYF TGTGCCAGCAGCTTTTCGACAGGGGGGGCGGCCGAGCAGTACTTC
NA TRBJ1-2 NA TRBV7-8 CASSTTGSSGYTF TGTGCCAGCAGCACTACAGGGAGTTCTGGCTACACCTTC
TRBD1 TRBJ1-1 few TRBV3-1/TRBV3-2 CASSQTGGRSEAFF TGTGCCAGCAGCCAGACAGGGGGGAGATCTGAAGCTTTCTTT
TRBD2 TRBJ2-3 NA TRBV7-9 CASSAPRAGGDTQYF TGTGCCAGCAGCGCACCCCGCGCGGGGGGCGATACGCAGTATTTT
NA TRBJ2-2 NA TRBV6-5 CATYPQGQTYGELFF TGTGCCACCTATCCCCAGGGTCAAACCTACGGGGAGCTGTTTTTT
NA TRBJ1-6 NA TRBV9 CASSVAGVGSPLHF TGTGCCAGCAGCGTAGCAGGGGTGGGTTCACCCCTCCACTTT
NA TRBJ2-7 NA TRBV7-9 CASSGTEWGGEQYF TGTGCCAGCAGCGGGACAGAATGGGGAGGAGAGCAGTACTTC
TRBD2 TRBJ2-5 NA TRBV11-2 CASSIPSGVGETQYF TGTGCCAGCAGCATACCTAGCGGGGTTGGAGAGACCCAGTACTTC
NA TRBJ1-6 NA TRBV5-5 CASSLVWGNNSPLHF TGTGCCAGCAGCTTGGTGTGGGGCAATAATTCACCCCTCCACTTT
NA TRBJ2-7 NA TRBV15 CATSRTTGYEQYF TGTGCCACCAGCAGGACTACAGGGTACGAGCAGTACTTC
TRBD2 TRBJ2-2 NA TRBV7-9 CASSLGRGDTGELFF TGTGCCAGCAGCTTAGGCCGGGGGGACACCGGGGAGCTGTTTTTT
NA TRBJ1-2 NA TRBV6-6 CASSRGLRYGYTF TGTGCCAGCAGTCGAGGACTGAGGTATGGCTACACCTTC
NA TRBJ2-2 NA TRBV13 CASSFRAPGELFF TGTGCCAGCAGCTTCAGGGCCCCCGGGGAGCTGTTTTTT
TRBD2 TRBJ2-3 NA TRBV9 CASSQLAGTDTQYF TGTGCCAGCAGCCAACTAGCGGGAACAGATACGCAGTATTTT
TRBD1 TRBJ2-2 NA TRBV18 CASSSGTGTGELFF TGTGCCAGCTCTTCCGGGACAGGGACCGGGGAGCTGTTTTTT
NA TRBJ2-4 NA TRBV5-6 CASSLSGDKNIQYF TGTGCCAGCAGCTTGTCGGGGGACAAAAACATTCAGTACTTC
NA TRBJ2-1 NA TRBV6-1 CASSDSDRGSSNEQFF TGTGCCAGCAGTGATAGTGATCGGGGTTCTTCCAATGAGCAGTTCTTC
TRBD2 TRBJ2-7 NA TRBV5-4 CASSLGLERGGSEQYF TGTGCCAGCAGCTTGGGATTGGAGCGGGGGGGCTCCGAGCAGTACTTC
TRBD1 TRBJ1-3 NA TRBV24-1 CATIRQGFGNTIYF TGTGCCACCATAAGACAGGGTTTCGGAAACACCATATATTTT
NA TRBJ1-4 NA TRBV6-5 CASSYSAGRGDGKLFF TGTGCCAGCAGTTATAGCGCGGGCAGGGGAGATGGGAAACTGTTTTTT
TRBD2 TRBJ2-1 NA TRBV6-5 CASSYYGTSGYNEQFF TGTGCCAGCAGTTACTACGGGACTAGCGGATACAATGAGCAGTTCTTC
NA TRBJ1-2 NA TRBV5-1 CASSLVDSYGYTF TGCGCCAGCAGCTTGGTGGACAGTTATGGCTACACCTTC
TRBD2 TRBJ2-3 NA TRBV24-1 CATSDGTSGGPDTQYF TGTGCCACCAGTGATGGGACTAGCGGGGGGCCAGATACGCAGTATTTT
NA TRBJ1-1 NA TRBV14 CASSHSRFGEAFF TGTGCCAGCAGCCATTCGCGTTTCGGTGAAGCTTTCTTT
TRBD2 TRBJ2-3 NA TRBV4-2 CASSQDATSGGRSTDTQYF TGTGCCAGCAGCCAAGATGCCACTAGCGGGGGGCGAAGCACAGATACGCAGTATTTT
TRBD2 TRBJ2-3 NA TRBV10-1 CASSSGLAGAQKQYF TGCGCCAGCAGTTCTGGACTAGCGGGGGCCCAGAAACAGTATTTT
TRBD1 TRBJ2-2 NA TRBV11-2 CASSRQGTNTGELFF TGTGCCAGCAGCCGACAGGGAACCAACACCGGGGAGCTGTTTTTT
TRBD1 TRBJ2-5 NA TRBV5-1 CASSPGDRGGETQYF TGCGCCAGCAGCCCGGGGGACAGGGGCGGTGAGACCCAGTACTTC
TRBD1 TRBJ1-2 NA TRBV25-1 CASSEKAGGYGDYGYTF TGTGCCAGCAGTGAAAAGGCAGGGGGCTATGGTGACTATGGCTACACCTTC
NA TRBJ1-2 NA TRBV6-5 CASRRTDYYGYTF TGTGCCAGCAGACGGACAGACTACTATGGCTACACCTTC
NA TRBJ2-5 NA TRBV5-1 CASSPMGALQETQYF TGCGCCAGCAGCCCTATGGGAGCCCTTCAAGAGACCCAGTACTTC
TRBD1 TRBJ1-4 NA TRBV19 CASGRGQGNEKLFF TGTGCCAGTGGGAGGGGACAGGGGAATGAAAAACTGTTTTTT
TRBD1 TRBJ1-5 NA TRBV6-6 CASSYDRGSPQHF TGTGCCAGCAGTTACGACAGGGGAAGTCCCCAGCATTTT
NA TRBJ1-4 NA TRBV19 CASSQRGTEKLFF TGTGCCAGTAGTCAAAGGGGTACTGAAAAACTGTTTTTT
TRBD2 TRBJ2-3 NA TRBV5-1 CASSLSSGGTSTDTQYF TGCGCCAGCAGCCTCTCTAGCGGGGGGACTAGCACAGATACGCAGTATTTT
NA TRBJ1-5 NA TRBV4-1 CASSQGQPHQPQHF TGCGCCAGCAGCCAAGGACAGCCCCATCAGCCCCAGCATTTT
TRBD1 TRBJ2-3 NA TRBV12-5 CASGSGSTGGTDTQYF TGTGCTAGTGGTTCAGGCTCGACAGGGGGCACAGATACGCAGTATTTT